The 13 T cell receptor beta chains below come from one sample, sequenced in a study of T cell changes during pregnancy in multiple sclerosis. Sequenced by immunoSEQ multiplex PCR; TCRdb stores in-frame clones only, minus some. Here the sample spans tens of thousands of clones, 85% to 95% being singletons. Material: peripheral blood, obtained in the third trimester of pregnancy. The receptors stem from a female donor with multiple sclerosis, enrolled in a pregnancy study.

V gene TRBV5-4 combines with J gene TRBJ2-7; D uncertain. This CDR3 contains 12 residues. Germline V gene data show CDR1 as SGHNT and CDR2 as YYREEE (reference sequence). V lost 3 bases to trimming and J lost 0 bases, with 4 bases between them. CDR3 coding DNA: TGTGCCAGCAGCTCGAGCTCCTACGAGCAGTACTTC. Translated, it gives CASSSSSYEQYF.

The chain links TRBV18 to TRBJ1-2; a possible D gene is TRBD1 (6 bases). Germline loops: CDR1 KGHSH, CDR2 LQKENI. This CDR3 has 14 amino acids. With 4 bases removed from V and 3 bases from J, the gap between germline ends came to 12 bases. CDR3 in DNA: TGTGCCAGCTCACGGCAGGGGTTGGACTATGGCTACACCTTC. This codes for CASSRQGLDYGYTF. The variable domain in full, with the rest retrieved from reference TRBV18 and TRBJ1-2, is NAGVMQNPRHLVRRRGQEARLRCSPMKGHSHVYWYRQLPEEGLKFMVYLQKENIIDESGMPKERFSAEFPKEGPSILRIQQVVRGDSAAYFCASSRQGLDYGYTFGSGTRLTVV.

This chain connects TRBV2 to TRBJ2-1, with 10 bases lining up with TRBD2. This CDR3 region has 14 residues. The J segment lost 8 bases and the V segment lost 2 bases, leaving 3 bases of the junction unmatched. Germline loops: CDR1 SNHLY, CDR2 FYNNEI. The CDR3 here is CASSELAGGHEQFF. The CDR3, as DNA: TGTGCCAGCAGTGAATTAGCGGGAGGCCATGAGCAGTTCTTC. Looking up the rest from reference TRBV2 and TRBJ2-1 gives the full variable domain: EPEVTQTPSHQVTQMGQEVILRCVPISNHLYFYWYRQILGQKVEFLVSFYNNEISEKSEIFDDQFSVERPDGSNFTLKIRSTKLEDSAMYFCASSELAGGHEQFFGPGTRLTVL.

The rearrangement joins TRBV7-9 to TRBJ1-2; maybe TRBD1 (6 bases). The CDR3 is 13 amino acids. Trimming stripped 6 bases from V and 5 bases from J, with 13 bases between. Germline-derived CDR1 and CDR2 are SEHNR and FQNEAQ (reference sequence). For the CDR3, the DNA is TGTGCCAGCAGTCGGGACACACGATATGGCTACACCTTC. It translates to CASSRDTRYGYTF.

This clone occurred once. The chain recombines TRBV14 with TRBJ2-3; 14 positions match TRBD2. The CDR3 spans 18 residues. Losses at the gene ends were 3 bases for V and 0 bases for J; bases not matched to a gene: 5. CDR1 is SGHDN, CDR2 FVKESK, per germline. CDR3 in DNA: TGTGCCAGCAGCCACGGGACTAGCGGGAGCCTCAGCACAGATACGCAGTATTTT. Translating it yields CASSHGTSGSLSTDTQYF.

The chain links TRBV5-6 to TRBJ1-6; TRBD1 matches at 9 bases. V dropped 3 bases and J dropped 3; count of bases not matched to a gene: 10. Germline-derived CDR1 and CDR2 are SGHDT and YYEEEE. The CDR3 spans 18 residues. The CDR3, as DNA: TGTGCCAGCAGCTCAGACCGGGACAGGGCAGTCTATAATTCACCCCTCCACTTT. It yields the protein CASSSDRDRAVYNSPLHF.

The chain is built from TRBV7-2 and TRBJ1-5; 10 bases align to TRBD1. This CDR3 region has 15 residues. CDR1 and CDR2 (germline): SGHTA, FQGNSA. J was trimmed by 5 bases and V by 5 bases; bases with no gene match: 6. The CDR3 sequence: CASSNDRGRDQPQHF. CDR3 in DNA: TGTGCCAGCAGCAACGACAGGGGGCGCGATCAGCCCCAGCATTTT.

The V gene is TRBV29-1, the J gene TRBJ1-2; tentative D call: TRBD1 (5 bases). Germline V lookup: CDR1 SQVTM, CDR2 ANQGSEA. V was shortened by 4 bases and J by 4 bases, with 7 bases between the two germline ends. The CDR3 is 11 amino acids. The CDR3 reads CSVGTLYGYTF. The CDR3 region has the DNA TGCAGCGTTGGGACACTCTATGGCTACACCTTC.

The CDR3 nucleotides read TGTGCCAGTAGTTCAGGGGGGAGGATTCAGCCCCAGCATTTT. Translation: CASSSGGRIQPQHF. V and J are TRBV19 and TRBJ1-5; the match to TRBD1 covers 7 bases. V trimming: 5 bases; J trimming: 6 bases; junction bases outside the gene matches: 7. The CDR3 loop spans 14 amino acids. Germline CDR1 is LNHDA and CDR2 is SQIVND (reference sequence).

V gene TRBV19 combines with J gene TRBJ1-5; 9 bases agree with TRBD1. The length of the CDR3 is 16 residues. V lost 3 bases, J lost 4 bases, and 7 bases stayed unmatched. Germline CDR1 and CDR2: LNHDA and SQIVND (reference sequence). CDR3 amino acids: CASSIRTQGANQPQHF. CDR3 DNA sequence: TGTGCCAGTAGTATTAGGACACAGGGGGCGAATCAGCCCCAGCATTTT.

V gene TRBV9 combines with J gene TRBJ2-6, with a tentative D call TRBD1 (5 bases). This CDR3 contains 18 residues. In germline, CDR1 is SGDLS, CDR2 YYNGEE. V was trimmed by 0 bases and J by 2 bases, leaving 15 bases between them. CDR3 nucleotides: TGTGCCAGCAGCGTAGCTACGAGACAGCCACCTGGGGCCAACGTCCTGACTTTC. It specifies CASSVATRQPPGANVLTF.

This sequence joins TRBV7-2 and TRBJ2-4; D possibly corresponds to TRBD2 (6 bases). The V and J ends lost 3 bases and 0 bases respectively, with 15 bases between them. CDR3 length: 17 residues. Germline lookup yields CDR1 SGHTA and CDR2 FQGNSA. CDR3 loop: CASSLNPGLVAKNIQYF. The CDR3, as DNA: TGTGCCAGCAGCTTGAACCCGGGACTTGTAGCCAAAAACATTCAGTACTTC. The full variable domain, in which reference TRBV7-2 and TRBJ2-4 provide the parts outside the CDR3, is GAGVSQSPSNKVTEKGKDVELRCDPISGHTALYWYRQSLGQGLEFLIYFQGNSAPDKSGLPSDRFSAERTGGSVSTLTIQRTQQEDSAVYLCASSLNPGLVAKNIQYFGAGTRLSVL.

J is TRBJ2-5 and V is TRBV18; perhaps TRBD2 as D (6 bases). The V gene lost 3 bases and the J gene lost 2 bases, with 10 bases spanning the gap. The CDR3 runs to 14 residues. Germline CDR1 reads KGHSH; CDR2 reads LQKENI. Here the CDR3 reads CASSPAGGQETQYF. CDR3 nucleotide sequence: TGTGCCAGCTCACCTGCAGGAGGGCAAGAGACCCAGTACTTC.